This passage covers 27 T cell receptor beta chains from one sample sequenced in a study of T cells after yellow fever vaccination. A single record per CDR3 protein comes from TCRdb applying MiXCR to the 5' RACE reads. The sample holds 510,000 or so distinct CDR3 sequences; about a fifth are singletons and the top ten take about 13%. This material consisted of PBMCs, taken 15 days after the yellow fever booster vaccination. The receptors here all came from a man aged 25 to 45 who received the YFV17D yellow fever vaccine.

This clonotype was counted between two and nine times. This chain uses TRBV11-1 with TRBJ2-1; 8 positions agree with TRBD2. The CDR3 consists of 15 residues. J lost 7 bases, V lost 2 bases, and 7 bases had no gene match. Germline V gene sequence: CDR1 SGHAT, CDR2 FQDESV (reference sequence). This CDR3 reads CASSLYAAGANEQFF. The CDR3 DNA reads as TGTGCCAGCAGCTTATATGCAGCGGGAGCAAATGAGCAGTTCTTC.

This clonotype was seen a few times. The J gene is TRBJ2-1, the V gene TRBV20-1, with D possibly matching TRBD2 (5 bases). V lost 8 bases to trimming and J lost 3 bases, with 17 bases between them. The V gene's germline CDR1 is DFQATT and CDR2 SNEGSKA (reference sequence). This CDR3 contains 14 residues. The CDR3 sequence: CSLEAGFYYNEQFF. CDR3 coding DNA: TGCAGTTTGGAGGCGGGCTTTTACTACAATGAGCAGTTCTTC.

This clonotype was detected a few times. The chain recombines TRBV9 with TRBJ2-7, with 8 bases identical to TRBD1. After removal of 2 bases from V and 4 bases from J, the junction contained 5 bases not matched to a gene. The CDR3 has 14 amino acids. Germline V gene data show CDR1 as SGDLS and CDR2 as YYNGEE. The CDR3 protein is CASSVQDREYEQYF. CDR3 nucleotides: TGTGCCAGCAGCGTTCAGGACAGGGAATACGAGCAGTACTTC.

This clonotype was observed a few times. V is TRBV6-6 and J is TRBJ2-5, with D perhaps TRBD1 or TRBD2 (5 bases each). Germline V gives CDR1 MNHNY, CDR2 SVGAGI (reference sequence). The ends were cut back, 1 base at V and 5 bases at J, with 5 bases in the middle. This CDR3 is built from 12 residues. The CDR3 nucleotides read TGTGCCAGCAGTTACTGGGGGGAGACCCAGTACTTC. This encodes CASSYWGETQYF.

This clonotype was seen only a few times. The V call is TRBV5-6, the J call TRBJ2-5; TRBD1 or TRBD2 may be the D gene (7 bases each). CDR3 size: 15 residues. Germline V gives CDR1 SGHDT, CDR2 YYEEEE. With 4 bases removed from V and 0 bases from J, the gap between germline ends came to 13 bases. The CDR3 spells CASSAAGQYQETQYF. For the CDR3, the DNA is TGTGCCAGCAGCGCAGCGGGACAGTACCAAGAGACCCAGTACTTC.

The sample holds a few counts of this clonotype. This rearrangement joins TRBV20-1 to TRBJ2-4; TRBD2 is a possible D gene (5 bases). V was cut by 3 bases and J by 1 base, with 10 bases left in between. The CDR3 runs 14 residues. The germline CDR1 and CDR2 sequences are DFQATT and SNEGSKA (reference sequence). The CDR3 sequence: CSASRGAAKNIQYF. The CDR3 nucleotides read TGCAGTGCTAGTCGGGGTGCGGCCAAAAACATTCAGTACTTC.

This clonotype came up a few times. The chain uses TRBV6-1 and TRBJ1-1; 9 bases are shared with TRBD1. The CDR3 runs to 14 residues. The trim removed 5 bases at V and 5 bases at J, leaving 6 bases unmatched. The germline V gene has CDR1 MNHNS and CDR2 SASEGT. DNA of the CDR3: TGTGCCAGCAGTACCCCGACAGGGGGGACTGAAGCTTTCTTT. It encodes CASSTPTGGTEAFF.

This clonotype was counted a few times. V usage is TRBV12-3 or TRBV12-4 and J usage is TRBJ2-4; D unclear. V was clipped by 1 base and J by 0 bases, with 10 bases between them. The CDR3 is made up of 16 amino acids. CDR3 in amino acids: CASSLGHQLAKNIQYF. Here the CDR3 DNA reads TGTGCCAGCAGTTTAGGACATCAACTAGCCAAAAACATTCAGTACTTC.

This clonotype was counted only a few times. This chain connects TRBV5-1 to TRBJ2-2, with D perhaps matching TRBD1 (6 bases). CDR1 and CDR2 (germline): SGHRS, YFSETQ. Trimming pared 3 bases from V and 7 bases from J, leaving 13 bases between. This CDR3 has 14 residues. The CDR3 DNA follows: TGCGCCAGCAGCTCCACAGGGTACGTCGGGGAGCTGTTTTTT. Its protein is CASSSTGYVGELFF. Supplemented by reference TRBV5-1 and TRBJ2-2, the full variable domain reads KAGVTQTPRYLIKTRGQQVTLSCSPISGHRSVSWYQQTPGQGLQFLFEYFSETQRNKGNFPGRFSGRQFSNSRSEMNVSTLELGDSALYLCASSSTGYVGELFFGEGSRLTVL.

The rearrangement uses TRBV30 and TRBJ2-1, with D perhaps TRBD2 (6 bases). The CDR3 is 14 amino acids. CDR1 and CDR2 from the germline V gene are GTSNPN and SVGIG (reference sequence). Trimming removed 5 bases from V and 3 bases from J, with 14 bases in between. In nucleotides, the CDR3 is TGTGCCTGGGGCAGTGGGCGGGGCTACAATGAGCAGTTCTTC. Translated, it gives CAWGSGRGYNEQFF.

This chain uses TRBV4-3 with TRBJ2-6; D tentatively fits TRBD1 or TRBD2 (5 bases each). V was trimmed by 4 bases and J by 4 bases, leaving 14 bases between them. The CDR3 contains 16 residues. Per the germline V gene, CDR1 is LGHNA and CDR2 is YSLEER. Here the CDR3 DNA reads TGCGCCAGCAGCCTCGTTTTTGGGACCGGGGCCAACGTCCTGACTTTC. Protein product: CASSLVFGTGANVLTF.

This clonotype was seen just once. This sequence joins TRBV6-2 or TRBV6-3 and TRBJ2-7; D gene ambiguous. The CDR3 covers 14 residues. V lost 2 bases and J lost 4, with 12 bases in between. Germline lookup yields CDR1 MNHEY and CDR2 SVGEGT. This CDR3 reads CASSYVAPRYEQYF. CDR3 coding DNA: TGTGCCAGCAGTTACGTGGCTCCCCGATACGAGCAGTACTTC.

This clonotype has only a few counts. This chain uses TRBV29-1 with TRBJ2-2; no clear D gene. Trimming removed 6 bases from V and 7 bases from J, with 9 bases in between. In germline, CDR1 is SQVTM, CDR2 ANQGSEA. This CDR3 has 11 amino acids. The CDR3 DNA follows: TGCAGCGTAGACTGGGGCGGGGAGCTGTTTTTT. This sequence encodes CSVDWGGELFF.

This clonotype was counted between two and nine times. V is TRBV29-1 and J is TRBJ2-4; D remains unclear. This CDR3 comprises 12 residues. Germline values: CDR1 SQVTM, CDR2 ANQGSEA. Trimming removed 4 bases at V and 9 bases at J, with 13 bases between. As DNA, the CDR3 is TGCAGCGTTGTAAGTGGATCTGGCATTCAGTACTTC. Amino acids: CSVVSGSGIQYF.

The chain is built from TRBV2 and TRBJ2-5; D not resolved. Germline V gives CDR1 SNHLY, CDR2 FYNNEI. The CDR3 spans 11 residues. V gave up 7 bases and J gave up 5 bases, with 8 bases separating them. The CDR3 loop is CASTRFETQYF. Written as DNA, the CDR3 is TGTGCCAGCACGCGGTTTGAGACCCAGTACTTC. Full variable domain (remainder filled in from reference TRBV2 and TRBJ2-5): EPEVTQTPSHQVTQMGQEVILRCVPISNHLYFYWYRQILGQKVEFLVSFYNNEISEKSEIFDDQFSVERPDGSNFTLKIRSTKLEDSAMYFCASTRFETQYFGPGTRLLVL.

The V and J genes are TRBV29-1 and TRBJ2-2; weak D call: TRBD2 (5 bases). This CDR3 has 14 residues. The germline V gene encodes CDR1 SQVTM and CDR2 ANQGSEA. V was trimmed by 7 bases and J by 6 bases, leaving 18 bases between them. This chain's CDR3 is CSASTGSHAGELFF. CDR3 bases: TGCAGCGCATCCACGGGGTCACACGCCGGGGAGCTGTTTTTT.

The sample holds a few counts of this clonotype. The CDR3 region is CASSPGLHNEQFF. The CDR3 DNA sequence: TGTGCCAGCAGCCCCGGGCTGCACAATGAGCAGTTCTTC. The chain recombines TRBV3-1 with TRBJ2-1, with no clear D. Germline assignment: CDR1 LGHDT and CDR2 YNNKEL (reference sequence). The V end was cut by 4 bases, the J end by 5 bases, with 9 bases between. The CDR3 runs 13 residues.

This chain links TRBV20-1 with TRBJ1-5, with 8 bases identical to TRBD1. V was pared by 5 bases and J by 4 bases, with 1 base of the junction left unmatched. CDR1 is DFQATT, CDR2 SNEGSKA, per germline (reference sequence). This CDR3 spans 12 amino acids. CDR3 sequence reads: CSAGQGNQPQHF. In nucleotides, the CDR3 is TGCAGTGCTGGACAGGGTAATCAGCCCCAGCATTTT.

This clonotype was seen many times. The rearrangement links TRBV7-2 to TRBJ2-1, with TRBD1 as a possible D gene (6 bases). There are 12 residues in the CDR3. The V gene's germline CDR1 is SGHTA and CDR2 FQGNSA. Between the trimmed V and J ends, which lost 3 bases and 7 bases, there was a span of 7 bases. The DNA for the CDR3 is TGTGCCAGCAGCTTCACAGGGAATGAGCAGTTCTTC. Protein product: CASSFTGNEQFF.

The chain recombines TRBV7-2 with TRBJ2-4; 7 positions match TRBD1. CDR1 is SGHTA, CDR2 FQGNSA, per germline. Trimming removed 3 bases from V and 0 bases from J; junction bases left unmatched: 5. The CDR3 is 16 residues long. The CDR3 reads CASSLTTGLAKNIQYF. CDR3 DNA sequence: TGTGCCAGCAGCTTGACGACAGGGCTAGCCAAAAACATTCAGTACTTC.

V is TRBV7-2 and J is TRBJ2-7; no clear D. The CDR3 covers 14 residues. The germline gives CDR1 SGHTA, CDR2 FQGNSA. V gave up 6 bases and J gave up 5 bases, with 17 bases separating them. In nucleotides, the CDR3 is TGTGCCAGCAGTTACACCCGGGCAGACAACGAGCAGTACTTC. Protein product: CASSYTRADNEQYF.

The sample holds many counts of this clonotype. This chain joins TRBV18 and TRBJ2-3; a possible D gene is TRBD2 (6 bases). Germline loops: CDR1 KGHSH, CDR2 LQKENI. Trimming stripped 3 bases from V and 0 bases from J, with 10 bases between. This CDR3 contains 15 residues. The DNA of the CDR3 is TGTGCCAGCTCACCTATCGCGGGGAGCACAGATACGCAGTATTTT. Protein sequence: CASSPIAGSTDTQYF.

This chain uses TRBV6-1 with TRBJ2-5; the match to TRBD1 covers 9 bases. Trimming removed 5 bases from V and 4 bases from J; junction bases left unmatched: 5. This CDR3 spans 14 amino acids. Germline V gives CDR1 MNHNS, CDR2 SASEGT. The chain's CDR3 is CASSPRTGVETQYF. For the CDR3, the DNA is TGTGCCAGCAGTCCCCGGACAGGGGTAGAGACCCAGTACTTC.

The J gene is TRBJ2-3, the V gene TRBV5-1, with 13 positions matching TRBD2. This CDR3 has 17 amino acids. Germline CDR1 SGHRS, CDR2 YFSETQ. Trimming took 4 bases from V and 4 from J; bases not matched to a gene: 9. This chain's CDR3 is CASSLSWTSGSPDTQYF. In DNA form, the CDR3 reads TGCGCCAGCAGCCTTTCCTGGACTAGCGGGAGCCCAGATACGCAGTATTTT.

V gene TRBV20-1 combines with J gene TRBJ2-4; D assignment may be TRBD1 or TRBD2 (6 bases each). Germline CDR1 and CDR2: DFQATT and SNEGSKA (reference sequence). The V end lost 1 base, the J end lost 8 bases, and 15 bases lay between the germline ends. This CDR3 region has 14 residues. CDR3 amino acids: CSARGGAGSDIQYF. The CDR3 DNA reads TGCAGTGCTAGAGGGGGGGCGGGGTCGGACATTCAGTACTTC.

In this sample, this clonotype turned up a few times. CDR3 DNA sequence: TGCGCCAGCAGTGAGTTTAACGAGCAGTACTTC. This codes for CASSEFNEQYF. This chain connects TRBV10-2 to TRBJ2-7; D not certain. CDR3 length: 11 amino acids. Germline-derived CDR1 and CDR2 are WSHSY and SAAADI. Trimming stripped 1 base from V and 5 bases from J, with 3 bases between.

V usage is TRBV18 and J usage is TRBJ1-4; D not certain. The CDR3 spans 16 residues. The V end lost 0 bases, the J end lost 9 bases, and 17 bases lay between the germline ends. CDR1 KGHSH and CDR2 LQKENI come from the germline V gene. CDR3 in DNA: TGTGCCAGCTCACCACCCCGAGGTCAGCCTGACCAAAAACTGTTTTTT. Protein product: CASSPPRGQPDQKLFF.